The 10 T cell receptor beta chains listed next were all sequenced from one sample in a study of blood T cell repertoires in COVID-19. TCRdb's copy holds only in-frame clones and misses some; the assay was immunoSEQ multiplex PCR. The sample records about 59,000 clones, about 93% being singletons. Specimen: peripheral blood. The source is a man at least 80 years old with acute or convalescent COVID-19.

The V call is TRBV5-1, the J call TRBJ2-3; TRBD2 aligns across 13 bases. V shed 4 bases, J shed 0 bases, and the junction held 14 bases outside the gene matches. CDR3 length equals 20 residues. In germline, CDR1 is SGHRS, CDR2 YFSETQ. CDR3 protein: CASSVKTSGGYTTSTDTQYF. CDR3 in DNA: TGCGCCAGCAGCGTGAAGACTAGCGGGGGGTACACCACTAGCACAGATACGCAGTATTTT.

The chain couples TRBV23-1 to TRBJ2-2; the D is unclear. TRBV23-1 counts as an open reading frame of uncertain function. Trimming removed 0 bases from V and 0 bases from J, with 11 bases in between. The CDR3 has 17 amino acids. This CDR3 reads CASSQSQDGSNTGELFF. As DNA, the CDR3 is TGCGCCAGCAGTCAATCTCAGGATGGATCGAACACCGGGGAGCTGTTTTTT.

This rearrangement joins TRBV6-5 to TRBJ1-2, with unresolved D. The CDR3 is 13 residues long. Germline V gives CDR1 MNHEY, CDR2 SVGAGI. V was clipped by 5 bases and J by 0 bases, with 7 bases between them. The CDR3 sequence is CASSTPPNYGYTF. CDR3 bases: TGTGCCAGCAGTACACCCCCTAACTATGGCTACACCTTC.

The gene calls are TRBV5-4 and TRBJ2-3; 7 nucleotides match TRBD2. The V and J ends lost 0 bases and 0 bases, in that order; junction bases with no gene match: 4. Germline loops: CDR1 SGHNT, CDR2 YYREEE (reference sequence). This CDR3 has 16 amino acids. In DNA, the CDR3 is TGTGCCAGCAGCTTGGGGTCGCGGGGGAGCACAGATACGCAGTATTTT. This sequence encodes CASSLGSRGSTDTQYF.

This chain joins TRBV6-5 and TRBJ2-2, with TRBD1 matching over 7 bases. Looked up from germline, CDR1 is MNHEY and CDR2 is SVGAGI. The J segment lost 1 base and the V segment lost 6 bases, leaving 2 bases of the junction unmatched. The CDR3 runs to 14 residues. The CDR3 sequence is CASRRQGNTGELFF. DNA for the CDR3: TGTGCCAGCAGAAGACAGGGGAACACCGGGGAGCTGTTTTTT.

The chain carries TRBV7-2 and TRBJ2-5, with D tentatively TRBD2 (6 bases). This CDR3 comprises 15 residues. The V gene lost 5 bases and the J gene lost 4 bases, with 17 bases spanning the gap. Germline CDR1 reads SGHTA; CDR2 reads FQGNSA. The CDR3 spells CASSPSWGRSETQYF. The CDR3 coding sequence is TGTGCCAGCAGCCCCTCCTGGGGGAGGTCAGAGACCCAGTACTTC.

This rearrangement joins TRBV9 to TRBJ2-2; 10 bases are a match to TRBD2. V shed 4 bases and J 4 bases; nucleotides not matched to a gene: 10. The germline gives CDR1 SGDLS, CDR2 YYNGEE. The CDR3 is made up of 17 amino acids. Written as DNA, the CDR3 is TGTGCCAGCAGCCCTAGGGAGCTAGCGGGGGCCACCGGGGAGCTGTTTTTT. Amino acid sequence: CASSPRELAGATGELFF.

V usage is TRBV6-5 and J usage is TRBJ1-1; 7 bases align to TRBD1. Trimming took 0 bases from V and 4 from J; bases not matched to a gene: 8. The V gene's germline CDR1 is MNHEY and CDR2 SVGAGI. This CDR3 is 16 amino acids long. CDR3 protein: CASSYSEGAVGTEAFF. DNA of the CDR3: TGTGCCAGCAGTTACTCAGAGGGGGCGGTAGGCACTGAAGCTTTCTTT.

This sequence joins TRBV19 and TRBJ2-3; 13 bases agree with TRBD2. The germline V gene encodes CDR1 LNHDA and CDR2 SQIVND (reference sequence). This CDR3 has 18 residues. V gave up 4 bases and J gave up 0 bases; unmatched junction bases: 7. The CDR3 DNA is TGTGCCAGTAGTAAAACTAGCGGGGGGGAATCTAGCACAGATACGCAGTATTTT. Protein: CASSKTSGGESSTDTQYF.

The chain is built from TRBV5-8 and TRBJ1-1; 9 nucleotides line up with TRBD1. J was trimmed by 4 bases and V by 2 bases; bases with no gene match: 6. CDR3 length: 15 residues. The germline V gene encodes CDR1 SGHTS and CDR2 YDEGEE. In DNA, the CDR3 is TGTGCCAGCAGCTTCATCTCGACAGGGGGCACTGAAGCTTTCTTT. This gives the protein CASSFISTGGTEAFF.